The present TCR beta chain was sequenced within a study of T cell clonality in common variable immunodeficiency. Sequenced by immunoSEQ multiplex PCR; TCRdb stores in-frame clones only, minus some. The repertoire yields 15,000 to 20,000 clones, none seen only once; the top ten contain about 14%. V was pared by 0 bases and J by 5 bases, with 4 bases of the junction left unmatched. Germline CDR1 DFQATT, CDR2 SNEGSKA (reference sequence). This CDR3 is built from 16 residues. CVID subjects were some 15 female and 29 male, aged roughly 9 to 70. Overall study results and limits: Fewer deletions and N-nucleotide insertions were reportedly seen in common variable immunodeficiency TCR beta sequences. Fewer TCRbeta clones were shared among CVID subjects than controls. CVID patient heterogeneity limited repertoire-clinical complication correlations.

Worth noting for this clone: Its antigen is unidentified. The read ends 3 residues before the CDR3 terminus; that terminus is restored from the germline J gene.

The sequence was obtained from a human donor with common variable immunodeficiency. The chain joins TRBV20-1 to TRBJ2-3; 14 bases align to TRBD2. Sequencing input: peripheral blood mononuclear cells. CDR3 amino acids: CSAREGTSGSGDTQYF. Incomplete CDR3 DNA: TGCAGTGCTAGAGAGGGGACTAGCGGGAGTGGAGATACG.